Below are 13 T cell receptor beta chains sequenced from a single sample in a study of glioma-infiltrating T cells. Amplification of TCR alpha and beta CDR3 regions from RNA used iRepertoire nested multiplex PCR. TCRdb called the multiplex PCR reads again in MiXCR, with one record for every CDR3 protein. Of about 200,000 distinct CDR3 sequences listed, over 30% were seen once; the top ten hold over 20%. The sequencing sample was made of glioma tissue, nonneoplastic brain tissue, or PBMCs (not recorded which). The source of these receptors is a human donor with low-grade glioma or glioblastoma, undergoing nonglioma brain surgery, or in good health (not recorded which).

Many counts were recorded for this clonotype. The chain recombines TRBV5-1 with TRBJ2-7, with 9 bases aligning to TRBD1. V trimming: 0 bases; J trimming: 3 bases; junction bases outside the gene matches: 4. This CDR3 has 15 residues. Germline V gene lookup returns CDR1 SGHRS and CDR2 YFSETQ. The CDR3: CASSLEPTGGYEQYF. CDR3 DNA: TGCGCCAGCAGCTTGGAACCGACAGGGGGCTACGAGCAGTACTTC. The whole variable domain, remainder taken from reference TRBV5-1 and TRBJ2-7, is KAGVTQTPRYLIKTRGQQVTLSCSPISGHRSVSWYQQTPGQGLQFLFEYFSETQRNKGNFPGRFSGRQFSNSRSEMNVSTLELGDSALYLCASSLEPTGGYEQYFGPGTRLTVT.

This clonotype was observed a few times. V and J are TRBV4-1 and TRBJ1-6; a weak D match, TRBD1 (5 bases). The CDR3 consists of 20 residues. Germline V gives CDR1 MGHRA, CDR2 YSYEKL. Trimming stripped 0 bases from V and 0 bases from J, with 18 bases between. CDR3 coding DNA: TGCGCCAGCAGCCAAGACTCGTTTGGGGCGCAGAGCTCCTATAATTCACCCCTCCACTTT. This sequence encodes CASSQDSFGAQSSYNSPLHF.

This clonotype has a count of ten or more. This chain joins TRBV28 and TRBJ1-1, with 8 nucleotides matching TRBD1. This CDR3 has 16 amino acids. After removal of 7 bases from V and 0 bases from J, the junction contained 10 bases not matched to a gene. Germline V CDR1 and CDR2: MDHEN, SYDVKM. CDR3 amino acids: CASNTTGGRMNTEAFF. The DNA of the CDR3 is TGTGCCAGCAACACCACAGGGGGTCGAATGAACACTGAAGCTTTCTTT.

This clonotype was recorded a few times. This chain joins TRBV12-3 or TRBV12-4 and TRBJ1-1; D unresolved. CDR3 length: 16 residues. V was cut by 2 bases and J by 1 base, with 14 bases left in between. In DNA, the CDR3 is TGTGCCAGCAGTTTAAGATTAGGGCAGACGAACACTGAAGCTTTCTTT. Its protein is CASSLRLGQTNTEAFF.

Concerning this clonotype itself: This may come from a read error, since a much larger clone is one base off. The chain combines TRBV4-1 with TRBJ2-1; no definite D call. The J call may not be correct, given that the DNA end is closer to TRBJ2-7. Germline V lookup: CDR1 MGHRA, CDR2 YSYEKL. The CDR3 spans 13 residues. As DNA, the CDR3 is TGCGCCAGCAGCCAAGATACCCGCAATGAGCAGTACTTC. Its protein product is CASSQDTRNEQYF.

Concerning this clonotype itself: It may be a read error: a sequence one base away is much more abundant. The chain couples TRBV7-6 to TRBJ2-5; D is perhaps TRBD1 (5 bases). Looked up from germline, CDR1 is SGHVS and CDR2 is FNYEAQ. The CDR3 extends over 14 amino acids. As DNA, the CDR3 is TGTGCCAGCAGCTCTACGACAGTCCAAGAGGCCCAGTACTTC. Protein: CASSSTTVQEAQYF. Complete variable domain (other parts from reference TRBV7-6 and TRBJ2-5): GAGVSQSPRYKVTKRGQDVALRCDPISGHVSLYWYRQALGQGPEFLTYFNYEAQQDKSGLPNDRFSAERPEGSISTLTIQRTEQRDSAMYRCASSSTTVQEAQYFGPGTRLLVL.

At least ten counts were recorded for this clonotype. The chain is built from TRBV4-3 and TRBJ1-3; no clear D gene. The V and J ends lost 2 bases and 3 bases respectively, with 8 bases between them. The CDR3 is made up of 14 amino acids. Germline V CDR1 and CDR2: LGHNA, YSLEER. The CDR3 sequence is CASSQSVIGNTIYF. The CDR3 bases are TGCGCCAGCAGCCAATCAGTAATTGGAAACACCATATATTTT.

The table lists this clonotype with many counts. The chain uses TRBV20-1 and TRBJ2-7; the D gene is possibly TRBD2 (6 bases). Germline V gene data show CDR1 as DFQATT and CDR2 as SNEGSKA (reference sequence). V was shortened by 6 bases and J by 1 base, with 16 bases between the two germline ends. CDR3 length: 14 residues. The CDR3 reads CSAPTGTDSYEQYF. The CDR3 DNA follows: TGCAGTGCCCCGACCGGGACTGATTCCTACGAGCAGTACTTC.

Comment on this clonotype: One end of the junction varies from germline; a read error may be responsible. V is TRBV7-2 and J is TRBJ1-5, with 9 bases matching TRBD1. CDR1 and CDR2 from the germline V gene are SGHTA and FQGNSA. CDR3 size: 14 residues. CDR3 bases: TGTGCCAGCAGCGGCACAGGGGGCAATCAGCCCCACCATTTT. Encoded protein: CASSGTGGNQPHHF.

At least ten counts were recorded for this clonotype. The V call is TRBV7-2, the J call TRBJ2-7, with 7 bases aligning to TRBD2. Germline assignment: CDR1 SGHTA and CDR2 FQGNSA. The CDR3 totals 15 residues. Trimming took 1 base from V and 2 from J; bases not matched to a gene: 5. The CDR3 DNA reads TGTGCCAGCAGCTTAGTCCAGAGCGGGACCTACGAGCAGTACTTC. Translating gives CASSLVQSGTYEQYF.

This clonotype has at least ten counts. CDR3 in amino acids: CASSLARAGGQYF. For the CDR3, the DNA is TGTGCCAGCAGCTTAGCGCGGGCGGGAGGGCAGTACTTC. The chain is built from TRBV7-2 and TRBJ2-7; 8 nucleotides match TRBD2. This CDR3 has 13 amino acids. Germline CDR1 is SGHTA and CDR2 is FQGNSA. J gave up 9 bases and V 0 bases, and 4 bases lay outside the gene matches.

V and J are TRBV7-3 and TRBJ1-4; unclear D gene. There are 14 residues in the CDR3. In germline, CDR1 is SGHTA, CDR2 FQGTGA. The V gene lost 3 bases and the J gene lost 4 bases, with 9 bases spanning the gap. The CDR3 nucleotides read TGTGCCAGCAGCTTGGGCAGACGTAATGAAAAACTGTTTTTT. Encoded protein: CASSLGRRNEKLFF.

This clonotype came up many times. This chain links TRBV6-1 with TRBJ2-7, with TRBD2 matching over 7 bases. This CDR3 comprises 15 residues. Germline loops: CDR1 MNHNS, CDR2 SASEGT. Trimming removed 6 bases from V and 2 bases from J; junction bases left unmatched: 10. In DNA form, the CDR3 reads TGTGCCAGCAGGGGCCGGGCTAGCGGCACCTACGAGCAGTACTTC. It encodes CASRGRASGTYEQYF.